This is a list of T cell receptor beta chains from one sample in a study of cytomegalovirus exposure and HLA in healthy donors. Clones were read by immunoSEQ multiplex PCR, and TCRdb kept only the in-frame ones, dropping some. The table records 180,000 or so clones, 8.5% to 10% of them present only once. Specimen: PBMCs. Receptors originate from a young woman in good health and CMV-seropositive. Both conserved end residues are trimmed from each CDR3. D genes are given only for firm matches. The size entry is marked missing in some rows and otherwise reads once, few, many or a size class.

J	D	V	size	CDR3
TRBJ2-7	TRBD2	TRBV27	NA	ASSLSGLRNYEQY
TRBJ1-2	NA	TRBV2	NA	ASSAMGGRGGYT
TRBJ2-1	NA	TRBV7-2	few	ASSLAGSSYNEQF
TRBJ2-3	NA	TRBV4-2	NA	ASSQAGASRSQDTQY
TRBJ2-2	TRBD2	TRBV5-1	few	ASLPGLAGVRTGELF
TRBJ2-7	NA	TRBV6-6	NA	ASSSAGTSISYEQY
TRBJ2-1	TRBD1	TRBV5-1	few	ASSFTGTGSYNEQF
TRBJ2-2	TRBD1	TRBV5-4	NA	ASSAVTGDTGELF
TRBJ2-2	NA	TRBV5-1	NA	ASSFQGGNTGELF
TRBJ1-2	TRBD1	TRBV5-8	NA	ASSFRDRENYGYT
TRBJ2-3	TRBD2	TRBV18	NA	ASSPPGLASDTQY
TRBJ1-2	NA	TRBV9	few	ASTVVEGGGYT
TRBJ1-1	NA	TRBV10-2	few	ASSEGTGYMNTEAF
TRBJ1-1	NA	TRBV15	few	ATSTIIRGGNTEAF
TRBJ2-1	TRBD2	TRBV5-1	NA	ASSLYLAGDNEQF
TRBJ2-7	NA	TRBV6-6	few	ASSLSLYEQY
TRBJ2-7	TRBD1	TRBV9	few	ASSVGQGAYEQY
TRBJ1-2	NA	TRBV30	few	AWKFPGWLINYGYT
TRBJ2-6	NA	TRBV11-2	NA	ASSLDRGVDSGANVLT
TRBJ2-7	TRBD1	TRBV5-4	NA	ASRGQGANEQY
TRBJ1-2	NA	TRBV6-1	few	ASSELRGYGYT
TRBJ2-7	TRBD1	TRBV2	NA	ASRRGQGRLGEQY
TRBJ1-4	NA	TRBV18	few	ASSPGWRNEKLF
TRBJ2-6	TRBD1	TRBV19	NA	ASSPQGKAGANVLT
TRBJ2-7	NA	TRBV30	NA	AWSPQRYEQY
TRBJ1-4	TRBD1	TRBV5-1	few	ASSLGQGEINEKLF
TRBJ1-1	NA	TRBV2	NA	ASSRVKGDTEAF
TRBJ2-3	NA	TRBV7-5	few	ARSLAGASGNTDTQY
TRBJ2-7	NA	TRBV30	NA	GSLTGYPSYEQY
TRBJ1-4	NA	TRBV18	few	ASSPTSRVKLF
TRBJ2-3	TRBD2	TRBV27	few	ASSRLAGVKDMQY
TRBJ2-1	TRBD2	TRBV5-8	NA	ASSLARIAGSSYNEQF
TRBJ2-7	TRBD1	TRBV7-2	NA	ASSSETGGFYEQY
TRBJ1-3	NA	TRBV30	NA	AWSPDSPPGNTIY
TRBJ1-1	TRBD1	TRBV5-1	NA	ASRERQTGALNTEAF
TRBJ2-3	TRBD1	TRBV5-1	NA	ASSLGTEGTDTQY
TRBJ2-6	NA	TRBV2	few	AKQVSGANVLT
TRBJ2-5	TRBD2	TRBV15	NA	ATSRAPGLAGVETQY
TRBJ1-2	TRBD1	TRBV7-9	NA	ASSFYGQGNYGYT
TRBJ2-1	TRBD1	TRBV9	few	ASSVEGGGYNEQF
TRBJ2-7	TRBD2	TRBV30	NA	ASLAGEFPYEQY
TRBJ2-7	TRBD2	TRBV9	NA	ASSVGTSRYEQY
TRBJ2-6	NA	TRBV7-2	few	ARGGDSGANVLT
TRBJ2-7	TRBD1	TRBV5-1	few	ASSRGTGYEQY
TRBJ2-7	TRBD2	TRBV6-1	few	ASAPGLGSYEQY
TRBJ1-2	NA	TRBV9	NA	ASSPDSAYGYT
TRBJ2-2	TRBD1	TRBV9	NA	ASSERQGARTGELF
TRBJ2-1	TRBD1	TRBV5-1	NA	ATRGQGASNEQF
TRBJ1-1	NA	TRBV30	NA	AWAYVNTEAF